Listed below are T cell receptor beta chains from one sample, sequenced in a study of breast tumors, draining lymph nodes, adjacent tissues. One entry per CDR3 protein results from TCRdb running MiXCR on the multiplex PCR reads. Of 180,000 or so distinct CDR3 sequences in the sample, around 33% were seen once. The material sequenced was axillary lymph node tissue. Receptors originate from a female donor with breast cancer. Some clones in this sample may be carry-over from other donors' samples. Each CDR3 is given with its conserved first and last residue. D genes are given only for firm matches. Not all rows give a size; the values are once, few, many and, for expanded clones, a class.

D,J,size,V,CDR3,DNA
TRBD1,TRBJ2-7,few,TRBV6-5,CASSHSGRGPLEQYF,TGTGCCAGCAGTCACTCTGGCAGGGGGCCCCTGGAGCAGTACTTC
TRBD1,TRBJ2-7,many,TRBV6-1,CASRGDRGLEQYF,TGTGCCAGCAGGGGGGACAGGGGGCTCGAGCAGTACTTC
TRBD1,TRBJ1-2,many,TRBV30,CAWGDRRVYGYTF,TGTGCCTGGGGGGACAGGAGGGTCTATGGCTACACCTTC
NA,TRBJ2-1,many,TRBV6-5,CASSGDPSKQFF,TGTGCCAGCAGTGGGGACCCCTCGAAGCAGTTCTTC
TRBD2,TRBJ2-5,many,TRBV19,CASSKLAGVQETQYF,TGTGCCAGTAGTAAGCTAGCGGGAGTTCAAGAGACCCAGTACTTC
TRBD1,TRBJ1-2,many,TRBV10-3,CAISTGGVQDYTF,TGTGCCATCAGCACAGGGGGTGTTCAGGACTACACCTTC
NA,TRBJ2-2,NA,TRBV27,CASSSDAGELFF,TGTGCCAGCAGTTCTGACGCCGGTGAGCTGTTTTTT
NA,TRBJ1-5,few,TRBV28,CASSLARHSNQPQHF,TGTGCCAGCAGTTTAGCCAGGCATAGCAATCAGCCCCAGCATTTT
NA,TRBJ1-2,many,TRBV30,CAWSRDRLSYGYTF,TGTGCCTGGAGCCGGGACCGTCTGTCTTATGGCTACACCTTC
NA,TRBJ2-2,many,TRBV7-9,CASSLGGAANTGELFF,TGTGCCAGCAGCTTAGGGGGGGCCGCGAACACCGGGGAGCTGTTTTTT
TRBD1,TRBJ2-1,few,TRBV27,CAIRPQGWEFF,TGTGCCATCCGCCCACAGGGGTGGGAGTTCTTC
NA,TRBJ2-1,many,TRBV7-2,CASSSTAALGEQFF,TGTGCCAGCAGCTCCACGGCCGCCCTAGGCGAGCAGTTCTTC
NA,TRBJ2-3,NA,TRBV20-1,CSARDRPSAADTQYF,TGCAGTGCTAGAGACCGCCCCTCGGCGGCAGATACGCAGTATTTT
TRBD2,TRBJ2-2,many,TRBV6-4,CASSEAASGTDTGELFF,TGTGCCAGCAGTGAAGCCGCTAGCGGGACAGACACCGGGGAGCTGTTTTTT
NA,TRBJ1-2,many,TRBV19,CASSYRADYGYTF,TGTGCCAGTAGCTATAGGGCAGACTATGGCTACACCTTC
TRBD1,TRBJ1-2,many,TRBV9,CASSPGQGYYGYTF,TGTGCCAGCAGCCCTGGACAGGGGTACTATGGCTACACCTTC
NA,TRBJ2-3,many,TRBV2,CASSEAGLSTDTQYF,TGTGCCAGCAGTGAAGCCGGGTTGAGCACAGATACGCAGTATTTT
NA,TRBJ1-3,NA,TRBV12-3/TRBV12-4,CASSGRGATLSGNTIYF,TGTGCCAGCAGCGGAAGGGGGGCAACGCTCTCTGGAAACACCATATATTTT
NA,TRBJ1-3,NA,TRBV7-2,CASSLGFDGDSGNTVYF,TGTGCCAGCAGCTTAGGGTTCGACGGAGACTCTGGAAACACCGTATATTTT
NA,TRBJ2-1,many,TRBV5-1,CASSQALPPYNEQFF,TGCGCCAGCAGCCAAGCACTCCCTCCTTACAATGAGCAGTTCTTC
NA,TRBJ2-2,NA,TRBV5-6,CASSLVVGELFF,TGTGCCAGCAGCTTGGTTGTGGGGGAGCTGTTTTTT
TRBD2,TRBJ2-5,NA,TRBV20-1,CSARTGGPEETQYF,TGCAGTGCTAGAACGGGGGGGCCGGAGGAGACCCAGTACTTC
TRBD2,TRBJ2-3,many,TRBV5-8,CASSVEGTNTDTQYF,TGTGCCAGCAGCGTGGAGGGGACTAACACAGATACGCAGTATTTT
NA,TRBJ1-6,many,TRBV27,CASSLNAIGSPLHF,TGTGCCAGCAGTTTAAATGCGATCGGTTCACCCCTCCACTTT
TRBD1,TRBJ2-5,few,TRBV30,CAWRPQGAGTQYF,TGTGCCTGGAGGCCACAGGGGGCCGGGACCCAGTACTTC
NA,TRBJ1-2,NA,TRBV29-1,CSVLPYGYTF,TGCAGCGTTCTGCCCTATGGCTACACCTTC
TRBD1,TRBJ1-5,many,TRBV12-5,CASGPRDRGPFSNQPQHF,TGTGCTAGTGGTCCAAGGGACAGGGGGCCTTTTTCGAATCAGCCCCAGCATTTT
NA,TRBJ1-1,few,TRBV7-9,CASSLGINTEAFF,TGTGCCAGCAGCTTAGGGATTAACACTGAAGCTTTCTTT
NA,TRBJ1-4,many,TRBV30,CAWSVPGYNEKLFF,TGTGCCTGGAGTGTACCCGGTTATAATGAAAAACTGTTTTTT